These T cell receptor beta chains were read from a single sample in a study of early T cells in non-severe SARS-CoV-2 infection. TCRdb re-analysed the 5' RACE reads in MiXCR, keeping a single row per CDR3 protein. Of tens of thousands of distinct CDR3 sequences in the sample, under 15% were seen once. Sample: whole blood. The receptor set was obtained from an adult who was a healthcare worker with PCR-confirmed SARS-CoV-2 infection or an uninfected control (not recorded which). CDR3s include the opening cysteine and the closing phenylalanine or tryptophan. A D gene is named only where the DNA matches it firmly. Rows may omit the clone size; those that give it use once, few, many or a size class.

V gene: TRBV21-1; CDR3 length: 12; D gene: -; clone size: few; J gene: TRBJ1-5; CDR3 protein: CASRRQNQPQHF; CDR3 DNA: TGTGCCAGCAGAAGACAGAATCAGCCCCAGCATTTT
V gene: TRBV4-2; CDR3 length: 13; D gene: -; clone size: few; J gene: TRBJ1-1; CDR3 protein: CASSHTVNTEAFF; CDR3 DNA: TGTGCCAGCAGCCATACAGTGAACACTGAAGCTTTCTTT
V gene: TRBV12-3/TRBV12-4; CDR3 length: 17; D gene: TRBD1; clone size: many; J gene: TRBJ1-5; CDR3 protein: CASSFNSGTARRQPQHF; CDR3 DNA: TGTGCCAGCAGTTTCAACTCAGGGACAGCACGCCGTCAGCCCCAGCATTTT
V gene: TRBV5-1; CDR3 length: 15; D gene: -; clone size: few; J gene: TRBJ1-1; CDR3 protein: CASSLISPPNTEAFF; CDR3 DNA: TGCGCCAGCAGCTTGATTTCTCCACCGAACACTGAAGCTTTCTTT
V gene: TRBV5-1; CDR3 length: 16; D gene: TRBD2; clone size: -; J gene: TRBJ2-2; CDR3 protein: CASSLRLAENTGELFF; CDR3 DNA: TGCGCCAGCAGCCTACGACTAGCGGAGAACACCGGGGAGCTGTTTTTT
V gene: TRBV29-1; CDR3 length: 15; D gene: TRBD1; clone size: -; J gene: TRBJ2-5; CDR3 protein: CSVPRPDRVGETQYF; CDR3 DNA: TGCAGCGTCCCCCGCCCGGACAGGGTGGGTGAGACCCAGTACTTC
V gene: TRBV15; CDR3 length: 13; D gene: -; clone size: many; J gene: TRBJ2-2; CDR3 protein: CASGATNTGELFF; CDR3 DNA: TGTGCCAGCGGGGCTACGAACACCGGGGAGCTGTTTTTT
V gene: TRBV20-1; CDR3 length: 14; D gene: -; clone size: -; J gene: TRBJ2-7; CDR3 protein: CSAGGGGTSYEQYF; CDR3 DNA: TGCAGTGCTGGGGGCGGGGGAACCTCCTACGAGCAGTACTTC
V gene: TRBV5-4; CDR3 length: 16; D gene: TRBD1; clone size: many; J gene: TRBJ2-3; CDR3 protein: CASSGDRGLGADTQYF; CDR3 DNA: TGTGCCAGCAGCGGTGACAGGGGTCTTGGCGCAGATACGCAGTATTTT
V gene: TRBV29-1; CDR3 length: 14; D gene: -; clone size: -; J gene: TRBJ2-7; CDR3 protein: CSFTGPDFRDEQYF; CDR3 DNA: TGCAGCTTCACAGGGCCCGACTTTCGGGACGAGCAGTACTTC
V gene: TRBV5-6; CDR3 length: 13; D gene: -; clone size: few; J gene: TRBJ2-1; CDR3 protein: CASSLAQDNEQFF; CDR3 DNA: TGTGCCAGCAGCTTGGCTCAGGACAATGAGCAGTTCTTC
V gene: TRBV7-2; CDR3 length: 14; D gene: -; clone size: -; J gene: TRBJ2-3; CDR3 protein: CASSLKFGTDTQYF; CDR3 DNA: TGTGCCAGCAGCCTAAAGTTTGGCACAGATACGCAGTATTTT
V gene: TRBV6-5; CDR3 length: 17; D gene: TRBD1; clone size: few; J gene: TRBJ1-2; CDR3 protein: CASSSGTAQIANYGYTF; CDR3 DNA: TGTGCCAGCAGTTCCGGGACAGCCCAAATAGCTAACTATGGCTACACCTTC
V gene: TRBV10-1; CDR3 length: 15; D gene: -; clone size: -; J gene: TRBJ2-7; CDR3 protein: CATRGGPMGSYEQYF; CDR3 DNA: TGCGCCACCAGGGGCGGCCCCATGGGCTCCTACGAGCAGTACTTC
V gene: TRBV20-1; CDR3 length: 15; D gene: TRBD2; clone size: few; J gene: TRBJ2-2; CDR3 protein: CSAEIAGGPTGELFF; CDR3 DNA: TGCAGTGCTGAAATAGCGGGGGGGCCCACCGGGGAGCTGTTTTTT
V gene: TRBV19; CDR3 length: 15; D gene: -; clone size: -; J gene: TRBJ2-1; CDR3 protein: CASKETSSSYNEQFF; CDR3 DNA: TGTGCCAGTAAGGAGACCTCGAGCTCCTACAATGAGCAGTTCTTC
V gene: TRBV29-1; CDR3 length: 14; D gene: TRBD1; clone size: -; J gene: TRBJ1-1; CDR3 protein: CSAHWTGDGTEAFF; CDR3 DNA: TGCAGCGCGCACTGGACAGGGGACGGCACTGAAGCTTTCTTT
V gene: TRBV27; CDR3 length: 14; D gene: -; clone size: many; J gene: TRBJ2-1; CDR3 protein: CASSLAGTYNEQFF; CDR3 DNA: TGTGCCAGCAGTTTAGCGGGGACCTACAATGAGCAGTTCTTC
V gene: TRBV29-1; CDR3 length: 12; D gene: TRBD1; clone size: -; J gene: TRBJ2-7; CDR3 protein: CSVEGTGNEQYF; CDR3 DNA: TGCAGCGTTGAAGGGACAGGTAACGAGCAGTACTTC
V gene: TRBV6-5; CDR3 length: 13; D gene: -; clone size: few; J gene: TRBJ1-1; CDR3 protein: CASSPNMETEAFF; CDR3 DNA: TGTGCCAGCAGTCCAAACATGGAAACTGAAGCTTTCTTT
V gene: TRBV10-3; CDR3 length: 13; D gene: -; clone size: -; J gene: TRBJ2-2; CDR3 protein: CAISESVAGELFF; CDR3 DNA: TGTGCCATCAGTGAGTCGGTGGCCGGGGAGCTGTTTTTT
V gene: TRBV4-1; CDR3 length: 15; D gene: TRBD2; clone size: few; J gene: TRBJ2-1; CDR3 protein: CASSQVTSGGNEQFF; CDR3 DNA: TGCGCCAGCAGCCAAGTAACTAGCGGGGGGAATGAGCAGTTCTTC
V gene: TRBV30; CDR3 length: 15; D gene: TRBD2; clone size: -; J gene: TRBJ2-2; CDR3 protein: CAWSVSAGHTGELFF; CDR3 DNA: TGTGCCTGGAGTGTCTCAGCGGGGCATACCGGGGAGCTGTTTTTT
V gene: TRBV20-1; CDR3 length: 12; D gene: -; clone size: -; J gene: TRBJ2-3; CDR3 protein: CSASTSGVPQYF; CDR3 DNA: TGCAGTGCTAGTACGTCTGGGGTGCCGCAGTATTTT
V gene: TRBV7-9; CDR3 length: 16; D gene: -; clone size: -; J gene: TRBJ1-1; CDR3 protein: CASSSPPGDLNTEAFF; CDR3 DNA: TGTGCCAGCAGCTCCCCCCCGGGGGATCTGAACACTGAAGCTTTCTTT
V gene: TRBV7-2; CDR3 length: 15; D gene: -; clone size: -; J gene: TRBJ2-1; CDR3 protein: CASSLRGPIHNEQFF; CDR3 DNA: TGTGCCAGCAGCTTAAGGGGACCCATTCACAATGAGCAGTTCTTC
V gene: TRBV6-5; CDR3 length: 14; D gene: -; clone size: many; J gene: TRBJ1-2; CDR3 protein: CASSVDLSSGGYTF; CDR3 DNA: TGTGCCAGCAGTGTAGACCTCTCCTCCGGAGGCTACACCTTC
V gene: TRBV11-1; CDR3 length: 15; D gene: TRBD1; clone size: -; J gene: TRBJ1-6; CDR3 protein: CASSLEGTANSPLHF; CDR3 DNA: TGTGCCAGCAGCTTAGAGGGGACAGCTAATTCACCCCTCCACTTT
V gene: TRBV11-1; CDR3 length: 12; D gene: TRBD1; clone size: few; J gene: TRBJ2-3; CDR3 protein: CASRKDRGRTYF; CDR3 DNA: TGTGCCAGCAGGAAGGACAGGGGGCGCACGTATTTT
V gene: TRBV7-9; CDR3 length: 16; D gene: -; clone size: many; J gene: TRBJ2-6; CDR3 protein: CASSVAVGAGANVLTF; CDR3 DNA: TGTGCCAGCAGCGTCGCTGTGGGGGCTGGGGCCAACGTCCTGACTTTC
V gene: TRBV7-9; CDR3 length: 15; D gene: TRBD1; clone size: -; J gene: TRBJ2-3; CDR3 protein: CASSSGQGGTDTQYF; CDR3 DNA: TGTGCCAGCAGCTCGGGACAGGGGGGCACAGATACGCAGTATTTT
V gene: TRBV7-8; CDR3 length: 14; D gene: -; clone size: -; J gene: TRBJ2-5; CDR3 protein: CASRPLQGGETQYF; CDR3 DNA: TGTGCCAGCAGACCGTTACAGGGAGGGGAGACCCAGTACTTC
V gene: TRBV20-1; CDR3 length: 15; D gene: TRBD2; clone size: -; J gene: TRBJ2-5; CDR3 protein: CSARDASGGKETQYF; CDR3 DNA: TGCAGTGCTAGAGACGCTAGCGGGGGGAAAGAGACCCAGTACTTC
V gene: TRBV12-3/TRBV12-4; CDR3 length: 15; D gene: TRBD1; clone size: -; J gene: TRBJ2-5; CDR3 protein: CASSLLTGGRETQYF; CDR3 DNA: TGTGCCAGCAGTTTGCTGACAGGGGGACGTGAGACCCAGTACTTC
V gene: TRBV10-2; CDR3 length: 18; D gene: -; clone size: few; J gene: TRBJ2-3; CDR3 protein: CASSDIGDRGTSTDTQYF; CDR3 DNA: TGCGCCAGCAGTGATATAGGAGATCGGGGCACAAGCACAGATACGCAGTATTTT
V gene: TRBV6-2/TRBV6-3; CDR3 length: 15; D gene: TRBD2; clone size: -; J gene: TRBJ2-3; CDR3 protein: CASSYPGLALDTQYF; CDR3 DNA: TGTGCCAGCAGTTATCCGGGACTAGCGTTAGATACGCAGTATTTT
V gene: TRBV6-5; CDR3 length: 12; D gene: -; clone size: -; J gene: TRBJ2-7; CDR3 protein: CASRQGNYEQYF; CDR3 DNA: TGTGCCAGCAGACAGGGCAACTACGAGCAGTACTTC
V gene: TRBV6-5; CDR3 length: 13; D gene: -; clone size: -; J gene: TRBJ2-1; CDR3 protein: CASSSGTDNEQFF; CDR3 DNA: TGTGCCAGCAGCTCCGGGACGGACAATGAGCAGTTCTTC
V gene: TRBV12-3/TRBV12-4; CDR3 length: 15; D gene: -; clone size: few; J gene: TRBJ1-3; CDR3 protein: CASSEGGLSGNTIYF; CDR3 DNA: TGTGCCAGCAGTGAGGGCGGATTATCTGGAAACACCATATATTTT
V gene: TRBV12-3/TRBV12-4; CDR3 length: 13; D gene: -; clone size: -; J gene: TRBJ1-5; CDR3 protein: CASTSYSNQPQHF; CDR3 DNA: TGTGCCAGCACCTCCTATAGCAATCAGCCCCAGCATTTT
V gene: TRBV7-6; CDR3 length: 13; D gene: TRBD1; clone size: -; J gene: TRBJ2-7; CDR3 protein: CASSLDRGGEQYF; CDR3 DNA: TGTGCCAGCAGCTTGGACAGGGGGGGCGAGCAGTACTTC
V gene: TRBV2; CDR3 length: 12; D gene: -; clone size: -; J gene: TRBJ1-1; CDR3 protein: CASSGENTEAFF; CDR3 DNA: TGTGCCAGCAGTGGTGAGAACACTGAAGCTTTCTTT
V gene: TRBV29-1; CDR3 length: 12; D gene: -; clone size: few; J gene: TRBJ2-1; CDR3 protein: CSVGGSLHEQFF; CDR3 DNA: TGCAGCGTTGGTGGGTCCCTCCATGAGCAGTTCTTC
V gene: TRBV5-5; CDR3 length: 12; D gene: -; clone size: -; J gene: TRBJ2-5; CDR3 protein: CASSLEEETQYF; CDR3 DNA: TGTGCCAGCAGCTTGGAGGAAGAGACCCAGTACTTC
V gene: TRBV5-6; CDR3 length: 14; D gene: -; clone size: many; J gene: TRBJ2-3; CDR3 protein: CASSLEVNADTQYF; CDR3 DNA: TGTGCCAGCAGCTTGGAGGTGAACGCAGATACGCAGTATTTT
V gene: TRBV10-3; CDR3 length: 14; D gene: -; clone size: -; J gene: TRBJ1-2; CDR3 protein: CANAADSLMSGYTF; CDR3 DNA: TGTGCCAACGCGGCGGACAGCCTAATGAGTGGCTACACCTTC
V gene: TRBV7-2; CDR3 length: 12; D gene: -; clone size: few; J gene: TRBJ2-7; CDR3 protein: CASTQGGYEQYF; CDR3 DNA: TGTGCCAGCACCCAGGGGGGGTACGAGCAGTACTTC
V gene: TRBV7-8; CDR3 length: 14; D gene: -; clone size: few; J gene: TRBJ2-7; CDR3 protein: CASSPLGGPYEQYF; CDR3 DNA: TGTGCCAGCAGCCCCCTGGGGGGGCCGTACGAGCAGTACTTC
V gene: TRBV7-8; CDR3 length: 14; D gene: -; clone size: few; J gene: TRBJ2-5; CDR3 protein: CASSSRQGGETQYF; CDR3 DNA: TGTGCCAGCAGCTCACGACAGGGAGGGGAGACCCAGTACTTC
V gene: TRBV18; CDR3 length: 21; D gene: -; clone size: -; J gene: TRBJ1-3; CDR3 protein: CASSPITPGTVVPNSGNTIYF; CDR3 DNA: TGTGCCAGCTCACCGATAACCCCGGGGACCGTGGTTCCTAACTCTGGAAACACCATATATTTT
V gene: TRBV5-6; CDR3 length: 15; D gene: TRBD1; clone size: -; J gene: TRBJ2-3; CDR3 protein: CASSTLTGVTDTQYF; CDR3 DNA: TGTGCCAGCAGCACCCTGACAGGGGTCACAGATACGCAGTATTTT
V gene: TRBV18; CDR3 length: 15; D gene: -; clone size: many; J gene: TRBJ2-1; CDR3 protein: CASSPVTSIGNEQFF; CDR3 DNA: TGTGCCAGCTCACCAGTAACTTCCATTGGCAATGAGCAGTTCTTC
V gene: TRBV25-1; CDR3 length: 14; D gene: -; clone size: many; J gene: TRBJ1-2; CDR3 protein: CASSPDSGRYGYTF; CDR3 DNA: TGTGCCAGCAGTCCTGATTCAGGGCGCTATGGCTACACCTTC
V gene: TRBV12-3/TRBV12-4; CDR3 length: 10; D gene: -; clone size: many; J gene: TRBJ1-1; CDR3 protein: CASSRAEAFF; CDR3 DNA: TGTGCCAGCAGCCGGGCTGAAGCTTTCTTT
V gene: TRBV5-1; CDR3 length: 15; D gene: -; clone size: few; J gene: TRBJ2-3; CDR3 protein: CASSSQGKSGDTQYF; CDR3 DNA: TGCGCCAGCAGCTCACAGGGTAAAAGTGGGGATACGCAGTATTTT